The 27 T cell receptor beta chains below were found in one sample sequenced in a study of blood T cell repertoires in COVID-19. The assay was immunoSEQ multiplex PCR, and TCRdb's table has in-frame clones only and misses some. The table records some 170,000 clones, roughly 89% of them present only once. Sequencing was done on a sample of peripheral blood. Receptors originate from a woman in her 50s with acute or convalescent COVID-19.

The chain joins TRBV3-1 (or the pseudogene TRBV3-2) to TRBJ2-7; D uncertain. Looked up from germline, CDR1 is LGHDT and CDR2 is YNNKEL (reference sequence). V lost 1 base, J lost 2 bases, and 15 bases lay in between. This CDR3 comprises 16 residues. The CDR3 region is CASSQGAGTPPYEQYF. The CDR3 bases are TGTGCCAGCAGCCAAGGGGCAGGAACCCCACCCTACGAGCAGTACTTC.

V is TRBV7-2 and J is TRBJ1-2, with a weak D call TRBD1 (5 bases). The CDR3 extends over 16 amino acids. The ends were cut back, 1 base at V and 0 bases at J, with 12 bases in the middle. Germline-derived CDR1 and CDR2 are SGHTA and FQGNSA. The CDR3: CASSLELGPANYGYTF. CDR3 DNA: TGTGCCAGCAGCTTAGAACTGGGGCCGGCTAACTATGGCTACACCTTC.

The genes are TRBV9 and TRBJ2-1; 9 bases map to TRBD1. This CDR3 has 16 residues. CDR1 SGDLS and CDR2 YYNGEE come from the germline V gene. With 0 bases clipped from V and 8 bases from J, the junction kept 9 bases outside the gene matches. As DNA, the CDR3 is TGTGCCAGCAGCGTAGCAGTGGGACAGGGCCTCCATGAGCAGTTCTTC. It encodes CASSVAVGQGLHEQFF.

CDR3 amino acids: CASSYPGGEQYF. CDR3 bases: TGTGCCAGCAGTTACCCAGGGGGCGAGCAGTACTTC. The chain joins TRBV6-5 to TRBJ2-7, with 7 bases that match TRBD1. Germline CDR1 is MNHEY and CDR2 is SVGAGI. The CDR3 runs to 12 residues. The V gene end was trimmed by 2 bases and the J gene end by 6 bases; junction bases not matched to a gene: 1.

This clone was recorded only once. CDR3 DNA sequence: TGCAGCGCTGGGGGGACAGGGCTCTATGGCTACACCTTC. It codes for CSAGGTGLYGYTF. This rearrangement joins TRBV29-1 to TRBJ1-2, with 9 bases lining up with TRBD1. Germline V gene sequence: CDR1 SQVTM, CDR2 ANQGSEA. This CDR3 region has 13 residues. Trimming removed 7 bases from V and 4 bases from J; junction bases left unmatched: 7.

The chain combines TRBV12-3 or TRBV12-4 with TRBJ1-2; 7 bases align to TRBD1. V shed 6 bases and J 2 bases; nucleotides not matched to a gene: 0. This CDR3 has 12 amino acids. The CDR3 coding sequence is TGTGCCAGCAGGGGACAGAACTATGGCTACACCTTC. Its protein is CASRGQNYGYTF.

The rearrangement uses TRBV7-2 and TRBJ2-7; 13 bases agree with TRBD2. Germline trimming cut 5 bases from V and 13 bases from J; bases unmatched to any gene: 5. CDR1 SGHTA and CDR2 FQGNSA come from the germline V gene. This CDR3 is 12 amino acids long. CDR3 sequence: CASSHTSGRAYF. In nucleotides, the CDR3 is TGTGCCAGCAGCCACACTAGCGGGAGGGCCTACTTC.

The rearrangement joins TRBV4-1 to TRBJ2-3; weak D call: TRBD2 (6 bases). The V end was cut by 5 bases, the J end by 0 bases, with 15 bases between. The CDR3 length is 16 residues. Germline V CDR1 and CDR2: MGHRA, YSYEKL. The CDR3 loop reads CASSFVGRGSTDTQYF. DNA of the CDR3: TGCGCCAGCAGCTTCGTAGGGCGGGGTAGCACAGATACGCAGTATTTT.

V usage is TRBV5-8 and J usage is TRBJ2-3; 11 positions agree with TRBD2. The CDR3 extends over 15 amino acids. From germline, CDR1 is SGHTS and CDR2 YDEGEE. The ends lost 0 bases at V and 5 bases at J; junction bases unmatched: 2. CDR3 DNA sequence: TGTGCCAGCAGCTTGGGACTAGCGGGAAGAGATACGCAGTATTTT. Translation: CASSLGLAGRDTQYF.

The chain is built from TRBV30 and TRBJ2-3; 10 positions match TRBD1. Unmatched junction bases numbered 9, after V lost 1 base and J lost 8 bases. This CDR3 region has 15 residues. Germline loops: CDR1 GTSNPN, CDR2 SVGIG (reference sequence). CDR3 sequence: CAWSEGQGPQGTQYF. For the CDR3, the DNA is TGTGCCTGGAGTGAGGGACAGGGGCCCCAAGGTACGCAGTATTTT. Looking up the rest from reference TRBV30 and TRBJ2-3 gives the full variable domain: SQTIHQWPATLVQPVGSPLSLECTVEGTSNPNLYWYRQAAGRGLQLLFYSVGIGQISSEVPQNLSASRPQDRQFILSSKKLLLSDSGFYLCAWSEGQGPQGTQYFGPGTRLTVL.

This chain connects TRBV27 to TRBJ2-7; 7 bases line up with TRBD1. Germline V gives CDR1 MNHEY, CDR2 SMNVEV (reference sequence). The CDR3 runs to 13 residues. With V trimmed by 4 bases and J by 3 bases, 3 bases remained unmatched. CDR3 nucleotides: TGTGCCAGCAGTTCCCGGACAGGCTACGAGCAGTACTTC. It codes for CASSSRTGYEQYF.

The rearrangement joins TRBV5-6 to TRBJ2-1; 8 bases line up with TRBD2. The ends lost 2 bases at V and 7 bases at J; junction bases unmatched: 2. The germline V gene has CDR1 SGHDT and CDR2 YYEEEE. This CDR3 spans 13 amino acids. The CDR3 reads CASSFGGGNEQFF. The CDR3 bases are TGTGCCAGCAGCTTTGGCGGGGGGAATGAGCAGTTCTTC.

In DNA, the CDR3 is TGTGCCAGCAGTAGCGTCGGACAGGGGAAGTACGAGCAGTACTTC. It encodes CASSSVGQGKYEQYF. The rearrangement joins TRBV2 to TRBJ2-7; TRBD1 matches at 9 bases. CDR3 length: 15 residues. Trimming at V came to 5 bases and at J to 4 bases, leaving 9 bases not matched to a gene. Germline loops: CDR1 SNHLY, CDR2 FYNNEI.

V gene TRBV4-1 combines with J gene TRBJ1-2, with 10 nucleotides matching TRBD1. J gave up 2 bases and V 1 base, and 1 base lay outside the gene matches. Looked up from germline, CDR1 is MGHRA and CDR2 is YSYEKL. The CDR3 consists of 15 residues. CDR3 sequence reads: CASSQGDRGNYGYTF. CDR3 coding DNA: TGCGCCAGCAGCCAAGGGGACAGGGGAAACTATGGCTACACCTTC.

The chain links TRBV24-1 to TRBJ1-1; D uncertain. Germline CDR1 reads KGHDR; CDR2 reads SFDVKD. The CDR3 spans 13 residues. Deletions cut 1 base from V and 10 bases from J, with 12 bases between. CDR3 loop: CATSDFGREGAFF. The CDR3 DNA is TGTGCCACCAGTGATTTCGGGAGGGAGGGAGCTTTCTTT.

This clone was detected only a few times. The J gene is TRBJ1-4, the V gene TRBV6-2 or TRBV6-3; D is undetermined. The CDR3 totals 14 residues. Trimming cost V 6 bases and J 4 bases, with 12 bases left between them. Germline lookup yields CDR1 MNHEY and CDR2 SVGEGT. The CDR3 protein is CASSAQRGNEKLFF. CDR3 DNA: TGTGCCAGCAGCGCCCAGCGGGGTAATGAAAAACTGTTTTTT.

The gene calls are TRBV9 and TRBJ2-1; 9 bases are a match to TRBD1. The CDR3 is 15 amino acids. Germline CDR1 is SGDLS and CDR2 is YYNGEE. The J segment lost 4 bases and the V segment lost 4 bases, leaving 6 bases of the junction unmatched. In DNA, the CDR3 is TGTGCCAGCAGCCCTGTGGGACAGGGATACAATGAGCAGTTCTTC. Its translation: CASSPVGQGYNEQFF.

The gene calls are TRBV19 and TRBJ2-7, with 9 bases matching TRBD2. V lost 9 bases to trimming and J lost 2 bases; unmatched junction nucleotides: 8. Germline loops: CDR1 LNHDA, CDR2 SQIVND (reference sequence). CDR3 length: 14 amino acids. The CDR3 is CASKEASGTYEQYF. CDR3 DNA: TGTGCCAGCAAGGAGGCTAGCGGGACCTACGAGCAGTACTTC.

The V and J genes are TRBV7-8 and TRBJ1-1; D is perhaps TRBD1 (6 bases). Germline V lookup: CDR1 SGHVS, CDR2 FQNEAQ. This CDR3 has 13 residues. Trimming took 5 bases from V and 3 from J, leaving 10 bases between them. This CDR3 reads CASSRGQDTEAFF. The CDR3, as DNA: TGTGCCAGCAGCCGGGGGCAGGACACTGAAGCTTTCTTT. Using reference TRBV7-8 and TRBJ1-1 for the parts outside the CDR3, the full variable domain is GAGVSQSPRYKVAKRGQDVALRCDPISGHVSLFWYQQALGQGPEFLTYFQNEAQLDKSGLPSDRFFAERPEGSVSTLKIQRTQQEDSAVYLCASSRGQDTEAFFGQGTRLTVV.

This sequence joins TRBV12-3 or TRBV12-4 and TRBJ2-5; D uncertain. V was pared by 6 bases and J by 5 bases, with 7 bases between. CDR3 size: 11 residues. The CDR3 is CASSHGETQYF. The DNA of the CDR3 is TGTGCCAGCAGCCACGGGGAGACCCAGTACTTC.

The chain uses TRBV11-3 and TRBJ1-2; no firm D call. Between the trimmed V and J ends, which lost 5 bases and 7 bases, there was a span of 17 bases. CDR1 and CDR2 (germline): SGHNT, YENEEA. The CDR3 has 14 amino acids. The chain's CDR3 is CASSPLQRVGGYTF. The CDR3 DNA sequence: TGTGCCAGCAGCCCCCTACAACGGGTCGGTGGCTACACCTTC.

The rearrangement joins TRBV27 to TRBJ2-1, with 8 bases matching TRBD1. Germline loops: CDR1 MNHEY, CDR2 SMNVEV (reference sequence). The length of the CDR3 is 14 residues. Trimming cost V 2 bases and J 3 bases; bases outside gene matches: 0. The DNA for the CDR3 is TGTGCCAGCAGTTTAGGGACAGGCTACAATGAGCAGTTCTTC. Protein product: CASSLGTGYNEQFF.

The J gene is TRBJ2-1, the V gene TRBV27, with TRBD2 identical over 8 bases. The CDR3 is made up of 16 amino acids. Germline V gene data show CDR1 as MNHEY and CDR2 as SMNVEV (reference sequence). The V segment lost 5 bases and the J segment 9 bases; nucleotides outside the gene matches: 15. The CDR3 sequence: CASSPQSAGGEREQFF. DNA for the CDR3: TGTGCCAGCAGTCCCCAGTCGGCGGGAGGTGAGCGTGAGCAGTTCTTC.

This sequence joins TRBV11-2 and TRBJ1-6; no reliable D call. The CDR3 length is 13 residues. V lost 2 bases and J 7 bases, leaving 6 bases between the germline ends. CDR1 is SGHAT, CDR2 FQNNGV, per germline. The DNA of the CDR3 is TGTGCCAGCAGCTTAAACTTGAATTCACCCCTCCACTTT. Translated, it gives CASSLNLNSPLHF.

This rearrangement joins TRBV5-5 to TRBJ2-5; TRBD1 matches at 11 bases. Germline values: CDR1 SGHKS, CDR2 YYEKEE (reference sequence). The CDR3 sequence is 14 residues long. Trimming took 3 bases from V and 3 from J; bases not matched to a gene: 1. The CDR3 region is CASSSGQGEETQYF. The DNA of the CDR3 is TGTGCCAGCAGCTCGGGACAGGGGGAAGAGACCCAGTACTTC.

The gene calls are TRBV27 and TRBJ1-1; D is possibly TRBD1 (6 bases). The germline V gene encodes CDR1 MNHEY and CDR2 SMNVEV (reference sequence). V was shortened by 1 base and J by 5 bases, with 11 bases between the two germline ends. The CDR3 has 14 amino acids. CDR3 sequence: CASSLWGLGTEAFF. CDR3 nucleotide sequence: TGTGCCAGCAGTTTATGGGGGCTGGGGACTGAAGCTTTCTTT.

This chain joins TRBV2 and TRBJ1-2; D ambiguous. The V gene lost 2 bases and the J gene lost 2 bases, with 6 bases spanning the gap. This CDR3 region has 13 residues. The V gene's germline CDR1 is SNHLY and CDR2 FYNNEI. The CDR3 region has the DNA TGTGCCAGCAGTGAATACAGAAACTATGGCTACACCTTC. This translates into CASSEYRNYGYTF.